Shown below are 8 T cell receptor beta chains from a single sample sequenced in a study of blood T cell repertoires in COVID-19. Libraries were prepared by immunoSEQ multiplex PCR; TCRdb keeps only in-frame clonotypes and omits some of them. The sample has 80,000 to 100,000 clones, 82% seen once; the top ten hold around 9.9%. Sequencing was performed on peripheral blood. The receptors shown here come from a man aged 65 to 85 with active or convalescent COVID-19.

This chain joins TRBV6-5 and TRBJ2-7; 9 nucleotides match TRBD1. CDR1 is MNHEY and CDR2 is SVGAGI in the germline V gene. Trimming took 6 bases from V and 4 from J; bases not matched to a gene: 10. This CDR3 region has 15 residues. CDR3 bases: TGTGCCAGCAGGGACCCGGGACAGGGTGCGTACGAGCAGTACTTC. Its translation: CASRDPGQGAYEQYF.

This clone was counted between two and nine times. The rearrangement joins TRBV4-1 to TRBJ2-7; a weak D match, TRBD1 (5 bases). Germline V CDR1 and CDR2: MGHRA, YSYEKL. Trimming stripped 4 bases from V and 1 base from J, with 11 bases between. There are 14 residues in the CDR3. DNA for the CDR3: TGCGCCAGCAGCCCTGCAGACAGTTCCTACGAGCAGTACTTC. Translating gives CASSPADSSYEQYF.

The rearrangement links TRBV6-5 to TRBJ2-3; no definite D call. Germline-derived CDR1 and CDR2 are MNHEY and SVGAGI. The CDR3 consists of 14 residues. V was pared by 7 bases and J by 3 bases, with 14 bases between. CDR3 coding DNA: TGTGCCAGCATGAAATTAGCTGGAACAGATACGCAGTATTTT. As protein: CASMKLAGTDTQYF.

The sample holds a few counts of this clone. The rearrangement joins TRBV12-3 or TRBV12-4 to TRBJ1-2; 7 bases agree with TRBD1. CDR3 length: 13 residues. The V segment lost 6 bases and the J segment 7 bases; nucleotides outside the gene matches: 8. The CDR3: CASRTDRWGGYTF. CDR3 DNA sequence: TGTGCCAGCAGGACGGACAGGTGGGGTGGCTACACCTTC.

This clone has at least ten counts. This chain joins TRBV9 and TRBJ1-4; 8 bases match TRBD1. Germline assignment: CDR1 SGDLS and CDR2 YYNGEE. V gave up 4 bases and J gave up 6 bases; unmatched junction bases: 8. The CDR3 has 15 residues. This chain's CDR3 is CASSTTQGADEKLFF. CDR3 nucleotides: TGTGCCAGCAGCACTACCCAGGGGGCGGATGAAAAACTGTTTTTT.

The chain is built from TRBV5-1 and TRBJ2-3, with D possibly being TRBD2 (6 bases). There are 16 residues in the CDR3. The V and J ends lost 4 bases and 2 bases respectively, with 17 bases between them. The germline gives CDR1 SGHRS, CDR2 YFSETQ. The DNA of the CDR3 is TGCGCCAGCAGCCTAGGGTTAGCGGTGTCCACAGATACGCAGTATTTT. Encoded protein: CASSLGLAVSTDTQYF. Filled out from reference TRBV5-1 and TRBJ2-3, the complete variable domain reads KAGVTQTPRYLIKTRGQQVTLSCSPISGHRSVSWYQQTPGQGLQFLFEYFSETQRNKGNFPGRFSGRQFSNSRSEMNVSTLELGDSALYLCASSLGLAVSTDTQYFGPGTRLTVL.

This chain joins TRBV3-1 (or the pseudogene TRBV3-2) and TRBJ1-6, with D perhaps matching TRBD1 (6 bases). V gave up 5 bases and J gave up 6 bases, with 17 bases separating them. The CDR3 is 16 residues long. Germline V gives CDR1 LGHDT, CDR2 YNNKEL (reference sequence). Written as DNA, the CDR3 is TGTGCCAGCAGCAGACTAGCGGGGGCATCTAATTCACCCCTCCACTTT. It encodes CASSRLAGASNSPLHF.

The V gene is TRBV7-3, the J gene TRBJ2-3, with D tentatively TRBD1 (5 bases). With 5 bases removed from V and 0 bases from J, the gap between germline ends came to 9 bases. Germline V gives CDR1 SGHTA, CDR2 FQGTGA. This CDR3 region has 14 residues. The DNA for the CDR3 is TGTGCCAGCAGCATCGGACACAGCACAGATACGCAGTATTTT. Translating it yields CASSIGHSTDTQYF.